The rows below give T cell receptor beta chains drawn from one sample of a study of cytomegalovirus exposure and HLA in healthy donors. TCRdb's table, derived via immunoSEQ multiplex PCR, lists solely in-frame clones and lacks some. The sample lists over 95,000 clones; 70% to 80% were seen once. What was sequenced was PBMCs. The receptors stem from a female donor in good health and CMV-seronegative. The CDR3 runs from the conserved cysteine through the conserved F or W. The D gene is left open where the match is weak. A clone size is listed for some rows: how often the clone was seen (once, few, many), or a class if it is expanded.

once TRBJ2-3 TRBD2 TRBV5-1 CASSSLAGSTDTQYF TGCGCCAGCAGCTCGCTAGCGGGGAGCACAGATACGCAGTATTTT
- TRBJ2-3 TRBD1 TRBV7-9 CASSRDRGGSDTQYF TGTGCCAGCAGCCGGGACAGGGGAGGGTCAGATACGCAGTATTTT
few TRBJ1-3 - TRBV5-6 CASSFQRAGGNTIYF TGTGCCAGCAGCTTCCAGAGGGCCGGTGGAAACACCATATATTTT
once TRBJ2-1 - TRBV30 CAWNPRRRVFNEQFF TGTGCCTGGAACCCTCGACGGAGAGTGTTCAATGAGCAGTTCTTC
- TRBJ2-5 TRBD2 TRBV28 CASSLGGGRKTQYF TGTGCCAGCAGTTTAGGTGGCGGGAGAAAGACCCAGTACTTC
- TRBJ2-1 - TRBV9 CASSAGFREQFF TGTGCCAGCAGCGCAGGGTTTAGGGAGCAGTTCTTC
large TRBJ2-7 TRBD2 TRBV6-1 CASSEGLAESYEQYF TGTGCCAGCAGTGAAGGCCTAGCGGAGTCCTACGAGCAGTACTTC
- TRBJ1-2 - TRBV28 CASSLGIGGWTGYTF TGTGCCAGCAGTCTCGGGATTGGAGGGTGGACTGGCTACACCTTC
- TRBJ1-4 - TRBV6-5 CASSSSGSVNEKLFF TGTGCCAGCAGTTCGTCAGGTTCGGTCAATGAAAAACTGTTTTTT
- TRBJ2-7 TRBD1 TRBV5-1 CASSPLVGQSYEQYF TGCGCCAGCAGCCCGCTCGTGGGACAGTCCTACGAGCAGTACTTC
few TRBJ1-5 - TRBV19 CASTTLGEGVGQPQHF TGTGCCAGTACGACTTTGGGGGAGGGAGTGGGCCAGCCCCAGCATTTT
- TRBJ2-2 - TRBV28 CASSPYNTGELFF TGTGCCAGCAGTCCCTATAACACCGGGGAGCTGTTTTTT
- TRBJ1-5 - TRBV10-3 CAISESGSNQPQHF TGTGCCATCAGTGAGTCGGGCAGCAATCAGCCCCAGCATTTT
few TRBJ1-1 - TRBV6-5 CASSSGDTEAFF TGTGCCAGCAGTTCGGGGGACACTGAAGCTTTCTTT
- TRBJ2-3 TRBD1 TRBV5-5 CASSYKAGGIDTQYF TGTGCCAGCAGCTATAAGGCAGGGGGCATAGATACGCAGTATTTT
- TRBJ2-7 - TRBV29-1 CSVTTEIGYEQYF TGCAGCGTTACGACGGAGATTGGGTACGAGCAGTACTTC
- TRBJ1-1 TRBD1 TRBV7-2 CASSQGQANTEAFF TGTGCCAGCAGCCAGGGACAGGCGAACACTGAAGCTTTCTTT
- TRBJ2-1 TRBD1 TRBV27 CASSFRDRGYNEQFF TGTGCCAGCAGTTTCCGGGACAGGGGATACAATGAGCAGTTCTTC
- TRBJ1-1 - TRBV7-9 CASSPTPTVINTEAFF TGTGCCAGCAGTCCTACCCCCACAGTAATCAACACTGAAGCTTTCTTT
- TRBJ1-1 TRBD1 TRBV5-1 CASSLIQGEAFF TGCGCCAGCAGCTTGATTCAGGGGGAGGCTTTCTTT
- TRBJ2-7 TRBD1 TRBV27 CASRTTGAEQYF TGTGCCAGCAGGACGACAGGGGCCGAGCAGTACTTC
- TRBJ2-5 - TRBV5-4 CASSGGHEQETQYF TGTGCCAGCAGCGGGGGACACGAGCAAGAGACCCAGTACTTC
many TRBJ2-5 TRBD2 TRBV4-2 CASSQEGLAGEETQYF TGTGCCAGCAGCCAAGAGGGACTAGCGGGGGAAGAGACCCAGTACTTC
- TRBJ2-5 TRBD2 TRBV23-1 CASTPSGDIQETQYF TGCGCCAGCACTCCTAGCGGGGACATACAAGAGACCCAGTACTTC
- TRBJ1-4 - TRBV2 CASRGDSTTNEKLFF TGTGCCAGCAGGGGTGACAGCACAACTAATGAAAAACTGTTTTTT
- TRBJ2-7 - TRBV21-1 CVRESDRGQYF TGTGTCAGAGAGTCTGACCGGGGGCAGTACTTC
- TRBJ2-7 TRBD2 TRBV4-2 CASSQEGRGVQYF TGTGCCAGCAGCCAAGAGGGGAGGGGAGTGCAGTACTTC
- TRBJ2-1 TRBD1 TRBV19 CASRSRDRAYNEQFF TGTGCCAGTAGGAGCCGGGACAGGGCCTACAATGAGCAGTTCTTC
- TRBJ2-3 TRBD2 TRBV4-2 CASSLAGGSTDTQYF TGTGCCAGCAGCCTAGCGGGGGGGTCCACAGATACGCAGTATTTT
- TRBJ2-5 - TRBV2 CASQRPTETQYF TGTGCTTCCCAGAGGCCGACAGAGACCCAGTACTTC
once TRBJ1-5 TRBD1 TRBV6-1 CASSVRQGINQPQHF TGTGCCAGCAGTGTAAGACAGGGAATTAATCAGCCCCAGCATTTT
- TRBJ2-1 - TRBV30 CAWTRLDHNEQLF TGTGCCTGGACTCGGCTAGATCACAATGAGCAGCTCTTC
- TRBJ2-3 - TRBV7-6 CASSLAGGSVTDTQYF TGTGCCAGCAGCTTAGCGGGGGGTAGCGTCACAGATACGCAGTATTTT
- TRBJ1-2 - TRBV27 CASSYNKDRPYTF TGTGCCAGCAGCTACAACAAGGACAGACCCTACACCTTC
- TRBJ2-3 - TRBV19 CASNSPRVADTQYF TGTGCCAGTAACTCCCCCAGGGTTGCAGATACGCAGTATTTT
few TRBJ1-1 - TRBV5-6 CASSLVGQVNTEAFF TGTGCCAGCAGCCTGGTAGGTCAGGTGAACACTGAAGCTTTCTTT
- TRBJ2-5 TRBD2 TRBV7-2 CASSSGLAGPSQETQYF TGTGCCAGCAGCTCGGGACTAGCGGGGCCCTCCCAAGAGACCCAGTACTTC
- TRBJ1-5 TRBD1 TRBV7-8 CASSSQGLTQPQHF TGTGCCAGCAGCTCACAGGGGTTAACTCAGCCCCAGCATTTT
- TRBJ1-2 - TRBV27 CASSSLPGDGYTF TGTGCCAGCAGTTCTCTCCCAGGGGATGGCTACACCTTC
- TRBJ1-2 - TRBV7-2 CASSRPEGASYGYTF TGTGCCAGCAGCCGACCCGAAGGGGCGTCCTATGGCTACACCTTC
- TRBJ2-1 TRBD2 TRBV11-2 CASSPTSGGAKNEQFF TGTGCCAGCAGCCCTACTAGCGGGGGGGCCAAGAATGAGCAGTTCTTC
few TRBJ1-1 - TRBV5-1 CASSLVGGMNTEAFF TGCGCCAGCAGCTTGGTTGGGGGCATGAACACTGAAGCTTTCTTT
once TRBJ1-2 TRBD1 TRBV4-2 CASSQGGQAGGYTF TGTGCCAGCAGCCAAGGGGGACAGGCCGGGGGCTACACCTTC
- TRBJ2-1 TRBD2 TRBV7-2 CASSLGLAESSYNEQFF TGTGCCAGCAGCTTGGGACTAGCGGAGAGCTCCTACAATGAGCAGTTCTTC
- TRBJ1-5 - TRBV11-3 CASSLFPRGNQPQHF TGTGCCAGCAGCTTGTTCCCCCGGGGCAATCAGCCCCAGCATTTT
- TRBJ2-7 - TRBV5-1 CASSLSTLSYEQYF TGCGCCAGCAGCTTGTCAACGCTTTCCTACGAGCAGTACTTC
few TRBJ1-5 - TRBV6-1 CASNPGSPGNQPQHF TGTGCCAGCAACCCCGGGTCCCCTGGCAATCAGCCCCAGCATTTT
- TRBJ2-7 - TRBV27 CASSLGQVGYEQYF TGTGCCAGCAGTCTCGGACAAGTAGGCTACGAGCAGTACTTC
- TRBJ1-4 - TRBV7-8 CASSSRSVDTRIVGTNEKLFF TGTGCCAGCAGCTCCCGGTCCGTGGACACTCGGATAGTAGGAACTAATGAAAAACTGTTTTTT
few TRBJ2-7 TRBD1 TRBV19 CASSSLQGHTYEQYF TGTGCCAGTAGTTCTCTACAGGGGCATACCTACGAGCAGTACTTC
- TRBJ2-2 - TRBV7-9 CASSSSGFDGELFF TGTGCCAGCAGCTCCTCAGGGTTTGACGGGGAGCTGTTTTTT
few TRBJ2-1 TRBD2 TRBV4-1 CASSIRGGYNEQFF TGCGCCAGCAGTATCCGGGGGGGTTACAATGAGCAGTTCTTC
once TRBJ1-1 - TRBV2 CATQQGEAFF TGTGCCACGCAACAGGGTGAAGCTTTCTTT
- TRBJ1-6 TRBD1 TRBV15 CATSPGQGLGSPLHF TGTGCCACCAGCCCGGGACAGGGTTTGGGGTCACCCCTCCACTTT
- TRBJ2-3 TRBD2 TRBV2 CASSEGDYTDTQYF TGTGCCAGCAGTGAAGGGGACTATACAGATACGCAGTATTTT
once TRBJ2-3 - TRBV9 CASSVTGQSTDTQYF TGTGCCAGCAGCGTAACAGGACAGAGCACAGATACGCAGTATTTT